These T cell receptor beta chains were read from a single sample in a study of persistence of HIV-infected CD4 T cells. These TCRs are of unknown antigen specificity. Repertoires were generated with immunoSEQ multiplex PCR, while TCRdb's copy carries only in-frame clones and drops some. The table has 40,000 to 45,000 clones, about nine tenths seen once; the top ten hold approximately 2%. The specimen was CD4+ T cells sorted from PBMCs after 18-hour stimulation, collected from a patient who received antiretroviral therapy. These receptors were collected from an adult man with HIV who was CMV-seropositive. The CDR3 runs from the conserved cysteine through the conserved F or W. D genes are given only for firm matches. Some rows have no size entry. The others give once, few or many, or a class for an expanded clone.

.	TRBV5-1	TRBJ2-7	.	TGCGCCAGCAGCCCCTCGACATACGAGCAGTACTTC	CASSPSTYEQYF
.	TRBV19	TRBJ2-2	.	TGTGCCAGTGCAGTGAGGTCGAACACCGGGGAGCTGTTTTTT	CASAVRSNTGELFF
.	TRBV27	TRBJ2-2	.	TGTGCCAGCCACCCCCAGGGGTTCGGCGGGGAGCTGTTTTTT	CASHPQGFGGELFF
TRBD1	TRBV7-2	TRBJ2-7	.	TGTGCCAGCAGCTTCCAAACCGGGACAGGGTTGTACGAGCAGTACTTC	CASSFQTGTGLYEQYF
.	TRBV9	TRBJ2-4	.	TGTGCCAGCAGCCCAGCCAAAAACATTCAGTACTTC	CASSPAKNIQYF
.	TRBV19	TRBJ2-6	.	TGTGCCAGTAGTAGGTGGTCTGGGGCCAACGTCCTGACTTTC	CASSRWSGANVLTF
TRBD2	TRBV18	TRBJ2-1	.	TGTGCCAGCTCACCGCAGCGTCTAGCGGGGTCCAATGAGCAGTTCTTC	CASSPQRLAGSNEQFF
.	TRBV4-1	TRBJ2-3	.	TGCGCCAGCAGCCAAGAGGTGACTCTACACACAGATACGCAGTATTTT	CASSQEVTLHTDTQYF
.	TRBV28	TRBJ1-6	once	TGTGCCAGCAGTTTTACGACGGGCTCCTATAATTCACCCCTCCACTTT	CASSFTTGSYNSPLHF
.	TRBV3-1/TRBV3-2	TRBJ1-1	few	TGTGCCAGCAGCCATCCGAAGGGGGGGACTGAAGCTTTCTTT	CASSHPKGGTEAFF
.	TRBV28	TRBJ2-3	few	TGTGCCAGCAGTGAAGGGGGAACTAGCACAGATACGCAGTATTTT	CASSEGGTSTDTQYF
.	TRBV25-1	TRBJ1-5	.	TGTGCCAGCAGTGAATTGCACAGAAATCAGCCCCAGCATTTT	CASSELHRNQPQHF
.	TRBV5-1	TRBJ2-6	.	TGCGCCAGCAGCTTAAGACAGGCCCCTGGGGCCAACGTCCTGACTTTC	CASSLRQAPGANVLTF
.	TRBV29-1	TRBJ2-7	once	TGCAGCGTTGAAGCGGTCAGCTACTCCTACGAGCAGTACTTC	CSVEAVSYSYEQYF
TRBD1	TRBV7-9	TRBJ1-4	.	TGTGCCAGCAGCCCCAGGGGGCGCTTGGAAAAACTGTTTTTT	CASSPRGRLEKLFF
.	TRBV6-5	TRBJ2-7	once	TGTGCCAGCAGTTACTCAGCTTCCAGGGGAATAGGCGAGCAGTACTTC	CASSYSASRGIGEQYF
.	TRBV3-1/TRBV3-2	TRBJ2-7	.	TGTGCCAGCAGCCATAACAAGCCGGGGGAGCAGTACTTC	CASSHNKPGEQYF
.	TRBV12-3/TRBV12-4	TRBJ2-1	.	TGTGCCAGCAGGCGACGGGACAATGAGCAGTTCTTC	CASRRRDNEQFF
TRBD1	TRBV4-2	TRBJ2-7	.	TGTGCCAGCAGCCAAGATTTGGGGACAGACTACGAGCAGTACTTC	CASSQDLGTDYEQYF
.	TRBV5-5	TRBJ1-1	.	TGTGCCAGCAGCTTGGGGCACACTGAAGCTTTCTTT	CASSLGHTEAFF
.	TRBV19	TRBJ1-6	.	TGTGCCAGTAATAGGGGAATGGATCATTCACCCCTCCACTTT	CASNRGMDHSPLHF
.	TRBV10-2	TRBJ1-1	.	TGCGCCAGCAGATGGGACATCTCCTCAGGGGCTTTCTTT	CASRWDISSGAFF
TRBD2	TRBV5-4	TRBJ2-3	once	TGTGCCAGCAGCTTGGGCTTGCGGGGGGGAATAGATACGCAGTATTTT	CASSLGLRGGIDTQYF
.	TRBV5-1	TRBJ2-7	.	TGCGCCAGCAGCCCGGCAGCAGGCAACTCCTACGAGCAGTACTTC	CASSPAAGNSYEQYF
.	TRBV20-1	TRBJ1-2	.	TGCAGTGGGAAGGAAAATTATGGCTACACCTTC	CSGKENYGYTF
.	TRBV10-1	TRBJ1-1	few	TGCGCCAGCAGCGAAGCTTTCTTT	CASSEAFF
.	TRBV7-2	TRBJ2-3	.	TGTGCCAGCAGCTTAGTTGCTGAAAGCACAGATACGCAGTATTTT	CASSLVAESTDTQYF
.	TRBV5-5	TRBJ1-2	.	TGTGCCAGCAGCATCGGAGGGACACGGTCGAACTATGGCTACACCTTC	CASSIGGTRSNYGYTF
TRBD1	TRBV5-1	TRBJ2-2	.	TGCGCCAGCAGCTTGCAGACAGGGGGCAGGAACACCGGGGAGCTGTTTTTT	CASSLQTGGRNTGELFF
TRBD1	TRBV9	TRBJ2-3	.	TGTGCCAGCAGCGTAGCTGGACAGGGTACAGATACGCAGTATTTT	CASSVAGQGTDTQYF
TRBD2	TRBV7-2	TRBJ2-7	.	TGTGCCAGCAGCTTCCCCGTGGGGGGGGACCCCTACGAGCAGTACTTC	CASSFPVGGDPYEQYF
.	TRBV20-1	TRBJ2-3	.	TGCAGTGCTAGTATCAGGGGTTTCCGCACAGATACGCAGTATTTT	CSASIRGFRTDTQYF
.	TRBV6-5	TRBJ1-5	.	TGTGCCAGCACACAGCCCAATCAGCCCCAGCATTTT	CASTQPNQPQHF
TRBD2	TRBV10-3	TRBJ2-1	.	TGTGCCATCAGTGCTTCCTACCTAGCGGGAACCTACAATGAGCAGTTCTTC	CAISASYLAGTYNEQFF
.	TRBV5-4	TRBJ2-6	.	TGTGCCAGCAGCTTGGCCTTGGGGGGGCACGGCGTCCTGACTTTC	CASSLALGGHGVLTF
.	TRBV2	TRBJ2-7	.	TGTGCCAGCATACCCCTAGGGCCGAAGCAGTACTTC	CASIPLGPKQYF
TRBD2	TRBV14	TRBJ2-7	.	TGTGCCAGCAGCCAAGAAGCCCAGCGGGGGGGCAACGAGCAGTACTTC	CASSQEAQRGGNEQYF
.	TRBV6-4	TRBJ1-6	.	TGTGCCAGCAGTGAAGAGGGGTGGGATTCACCCCTCCACTTT	CASSEEGWDSPLHF
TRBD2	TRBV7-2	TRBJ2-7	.	TGTGCCAGCAGCTCCGCCCTAGCGGTTAGCAGCCACTACGAGCAGTACTTC	CASSSALAVSSHYEQYF
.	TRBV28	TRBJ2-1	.	TGTGCCAGCAGTTTACAGGGCGGTTCGTATGAGCAGTTCTTC	CASSLQGGSYEQFF
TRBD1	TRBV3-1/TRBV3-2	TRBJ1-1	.	TGTGCCAGCAGGACAGGGGGACAGAACACTGAAGCTTTCTTT	CASRTGGQNTEAFF